These 3 T cell receptor beta chains were sequenced from one sample in a study of blood T cell repertoires in COVID-19. Using immunoSEQ multiplex PCR, the repertoire was profiled, and TCRdb retains in-frame clones only, with some absent. The data show 90,000 to 150,000 clones, about 79% seen once. Sequenced material: peripheral blood. These receptors came from a woman aged 80 or older with acute or convalescent COVID-19.

The chain recombines TRBV7-2 with TRBJ2-7; 9 nucleotides align to TRBD1. Germline-derived CDR1 and CDR2 are SGHTA and FQGNSA. J was trimmed by 5 bases and V by 5 bases; bases with no gene match: 13. The CDR3 has 16 residues. The CDR3 reads CASSDMVWDRVNEQYF. CDR3 nucleotides: TGTGCCAGCAGCGACATGGTGTGGGACAGGGTGAACGAGCAGTACTTC.

This clone was picked up a small number of times. The chain employs TRBV18 and TRBJ1-2, with 8 bases aligning to TRBD1. This CDR3 is 18 amino acids long. In germline, CDR1 is KGHSH, CDR2 LQKENI. V lost 2 bases to trimming and J lost 4 bases; unmatched junction nucleotides: 15. The CDR3 is CASSPDAQGARYFYGYTF. Here the CDR3 DNA reads TGTGCCAGCTCACCAGACGCGCAGGGGGCGCGGTACTTCTATGGCTACACCTTC.

This clone was seen a single time. The chain has TRBV7-8 and TRBJ2-5; D perhaps matches TRBD2 (5 bases). V dropped 1 base and J dropped 2 bases, with 8 bases sitting between them. Per germline, CDR1 SGHVS and CDR2 FQNEAQ. The CDR3 runs to 14 residues. CDR3 sequence (DNA): TGTGCCAGCAGCTTAGGACTACATCAAGAGACCCAGTACTTC. It is translated as CASSLGLHQETQYF.